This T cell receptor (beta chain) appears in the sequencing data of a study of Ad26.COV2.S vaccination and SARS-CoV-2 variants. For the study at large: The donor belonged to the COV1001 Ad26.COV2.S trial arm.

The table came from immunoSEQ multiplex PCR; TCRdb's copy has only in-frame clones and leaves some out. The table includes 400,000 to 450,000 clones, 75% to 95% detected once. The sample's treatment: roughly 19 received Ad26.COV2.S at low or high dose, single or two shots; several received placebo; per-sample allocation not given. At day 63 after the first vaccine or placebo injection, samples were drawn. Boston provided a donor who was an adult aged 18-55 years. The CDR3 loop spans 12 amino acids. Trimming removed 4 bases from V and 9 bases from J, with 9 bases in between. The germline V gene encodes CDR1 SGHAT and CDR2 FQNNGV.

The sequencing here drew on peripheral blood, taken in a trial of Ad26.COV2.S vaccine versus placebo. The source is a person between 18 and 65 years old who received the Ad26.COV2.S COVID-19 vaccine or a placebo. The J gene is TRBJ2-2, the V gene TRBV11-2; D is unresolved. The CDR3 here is CASSSDPRELFF. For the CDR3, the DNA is TGTGCCAGCAGCTCGGACCCCCGGGAGCTGTTTTTT.